The rows below give T cell receptor beta chains drawn from one sample of a study of blood T cell repertoires in COVID-19. Assay used: immunoSEQ multiplex PCR; TCRdb lists only in-frame clones, some missing. The sample records around 30,000 clones, around 83% being singletons. Sequencing input: peripheral blood. These receptor sequences come from a human donor in a cohort sampled during active COVID-19. CDR3s include the opening cysteine and the closing phenylalanine or tryptophan. The size field is filled for only some rows; it gives once, few, many or a size class.

clone_size: NA; v_call: TRBV11-2; j_call: TRBJ2-2; cdr3_aa: CASSLVRGGAAAGGELFF
clone_size: NA; v_call: TRBV19; j_call: TRBJ1-2; cdr3_aa: CASSTRTGDGYTF
clone_size: NA; v_call: TRBV9; j_call: TRBJ2-2; cdr3_aa: CASSPFQTNTGELFF
clone_size: NA; v_call: TRBV19; j_call: TRBJ2-1; cdr3_aa: CATGVPYNEQFF
clone_size: NA; v_call: TRBV9; j_call: TRBJ2-1; cdr3_aa: CASSPGTAPSNEQFF
clone_size: once; v_call: TRBV9; j_call: TRBJ1-2; cdr3_aa: CASNGLSGGYTF
clone_size: NA; v_call: TRBV28; j_call: TRBJ2-7; cdr3_aa: CASSQGQSYEQYF
clone_size: NA; v_call: TRBV7-9; j_call: TRBJ1-1; cdr3_aa: CASSPAGGPGTEAFF
clone_size: once; v_call: TRBV7-2; j_call: TRBJ1-2; cdr3_aa: CASSLRGDGYTF
clone_size: few; v_call: TRBV7-9; j_call: TRBJ1-5; cdr3_aa: CASSWDRGQPQHF
clone_size: NA; v_call: TRBV27; j_call: TRBJ2-7; cdr3_aa: CASSLQAGGTYEQYF
clone_size: NA; v_call: TRBV7-9; j_call: TRBJ2-2; cdr3_aa: CASSVRRHEWDTGELFF
clone_size: NA; v_call: TRBV15; j_call: TRBJ1-1; cdr3_aa: CATSRGSGTASNTEAFF
clone_size: NA; v_call: TRBV4-1; j_call: TRBJ1-4; cdr3_aa: CASSQQGAGTNEKLFF
clone_size: NA; v_call: TRBV7-6; j_call: TRBJ2-7; cdr3_aa: CASSGGTSGRTGDYEQYF